The 28 T cell receptor beta chains presented below share a single source sample, sequenced in a study of cytomegalovirus exposure and HLA in healthy donors. Assay used: immunoSEQ multiplex PCR; TCRdb lists only in-frame clones, some missing. This sample has some 250,000 clones; approximately 83% occur once, and the top ten carry around 1.3%. Material for sequencing was PBMCs. These receptors originate from a woman in her twenties or thirties in good health and CMV-seropositive.

The chain joins TRBV4-2 to TRBJ2-7; 10 nucleotides align to TRBD2. Unmatched junction bases numbered 3, after V lost 4 bases and J lost 3 bases. The CDR3 spans 14 residues. Germline V CDR1 and CDR2: LGHNA, YNFKEQ. CDR3 sequence: CASSPSGSYYEQYF. The DNA of the CDR3 is TGTGCCAGCAGCCCTAGCGGGAGTTACTACGAGCAGTACTTC.

V gene TRBV7-2 combines with J gene TRBJ1-2; 8 bases align to TRBD1. Germline V CDR1 and CDR2: SGHTA, FQGNSA. V lost 5 bases to trimming and J lost 4 bases; unmatched junction nucleotides: 6. The CDR3 sequence is 14 residues long. CDR3 amino acids: CASSPQGAGYGYTF. The CDR3 region has the DNA TGTGCCAGCAGCCCGCAGGGGGCTGGCTATGGCTACACCTTC.

Note on this clone: One end of the junction is discordant with germline, which a read error may explain. The chain couples TRBV7-7 to TRBJ2-5, with TRBD2 matching over 10 bases. The germline V gene has CDR1 SSHAT and CDR2 FNYEAQ (reference sequence). The CDR3 is made up of 16 amino acids. The CDR3 protein is CASSYRLAGVKETQYF. As DNA, the CDR3 is TGTGCTAGCAGCTACAGGCTAGCGGGAGTAAAAGAGACCCAGTACTTC. Combining the CDR3 with reference TRBV7-7 and TRBJ2-5 gives the whole variable domain GAGVSQSPRYKVTKRGQDVTLRCDPISSHATLYWYQQALGQGPEFLTYFNYEAQPDKSGLPSDRFSAERPEGSISTLTIQRTEQRDSAMYRCASSYRLAGVKETQYFGPGTRLLVL.

The chain is built from TRBV28 and TRBJ2-7, with a weak D call TRBD2 (6 bases). This CDR3 spans 14 amino acids. Germline V gene sequence: CDR1 MDHEN, CDR2 SYDVKM. Trimming removed 3 bases at V and 0 bases at J, with 9 bases between. For the CDR3, the DNA is TGTGCCAGCAGTTTGGTGCGGGGCTCCTACGAGCAGTACTTC. Translating gives CASSLVRGSYEQYF.

This chain connects TRBV30 to TRBJ1-1; D remains ambiguous. Germline CDR1 GTSNPN, CDR2 SVGIG (reference sequence). The V end lost 1 base, the J end lost 0 bases, and 12 bases lay between the germline ends. The CDR3 sequence is 15 residues long. The CDR3, as DNA: TGTGCCTGGAGTGATAAACAGTTCATGAACACTGAAGCTTTCTTT. Translated, it gives CAWSDKQFMNTEAFF.

V is TRBV5-1 and J is TRBJ2-7, with D maybe TRBD1 (6 bases). The ends were cut back, 4 bases at V and 2 bases at J, with 16 bases in the middle. Per the germline V gene, CDR1 is SGHRS and CDR2 is YFSETQ. The CDR3 totals 15 residues. CDR3 in DNA: TGCGCCAGCAGCCAATTGGACAGTGATGCCTACGAGCAGTACTTC. It codes for CASSQLDSDAYEQYF.

This clone occurred once. The chain joins TRBV21-1 to TRBJ1-1; TRBD1, as called in the table, went unchecked against the DNA. TRBV21-1 is deemed a pseudogene. The CDR3 runs to 11 residues. The CDR3 DNA reads TGTGCCAGCAGCAAAGTCAGTGAAGCTTTCTTT. The encoded protein is CASSKVSEAFF.

This chain uses TRBV25-1 with TRBJ1-1, with D tentatively TRBD1 (6 bases). The CDR3 extends over 13 amino acids. Germline V gene sequence: CDR1 MGHDK, CDR2 SYGVNS. The ends were cut back, 6 bases at V and 1 base at J, with 9 bases in the middle. The DNA for the CDR3 is TGTGCCAGCAGAGAGACAGGGAACACTGAAGCTTTCTTT. Translated, it gives CASRETGNTEAFF.

The J gene is TRBJ2-2, the V gene TRBV6-4, with TRBD2 as a possible D gene (6 bases). V was shortened by 6 bases and J by 4 bases, with 18 bases between the two germline ends. CDR3 length: 16 amino acids. Germline CDR1 reads MRHNA; CDR2 reads SNTAGT. CDR3 sequence (DNA): TGTGCCAGCAGGCGTAGCACGGGAGCTGGCACCGGGGAGCTGTTTTTT. Translated, it gives CASRRSTGAGTGELFF.

V and J are TRBV19 and TRBJ1-2; D not certain. The CDR3 consists of 14 residues. Per germline, CDR1 LNHDA and CDR2 SQIVND (reference sequence). Trimming stripped 5 bases from V and 8 bases from J, with 18 bases between. The DNA of the CDR3 is TGTGCCAGTAGTCCTCTTGGTAGCCAGAACGGCTACACCTTC. It encodes CASSPLGSQNGYTF.

Here the CDR3 DNA reads TGTGCCAGCAGCAAAAGGGGGTCATCCGGACAGGGAAAGAACACTGAAGCTTTCTTT. Encoded protein: CASSKRGSSGQGKNTEAFF. This sequence joins TRBV7-3 and TRBJ1-1, with TRBD1 matching over 8 bases. This CDR3 contains 19 residues. Trimming at V came to 5 bases and at J to 1 base, leaving 18 bases not matched to a gene. From germline, CDR1 is SGHTA and CDR2 FQGTGA.

The rearrangement uses TRBV28 and TRBJ1-1, with D possibly TRBD1 on 5 matching bases. Germline loops: CDR1 MDHEN, CDR2 SYDVKM. The CDR3 runs to 14 residues. The V and J ends lost 3 bases and 1 base respectively, with 9 bases between them. The chain's CDR3 is CASSFPTENTEAFF. As DNA, the CDR3 is TGTGCCAGCAGTTTCCCGACAGAGAACACTGAAGCTTTCTTT.

CDR3 protein: CASSFGQDDEKLFF. The CDR3 DNA reads as TGTGCCAGCAGCTTCGGACAGGACGATGAAAAACTGTTTTTT. This rearrangement joins TRBV5-6 to TRBJ1-4, with 7 bases lining up with TRBD1. The CDR3 has 14 amino acids. Germline V gene data show CDR1 as SGHDT and CDR2 as YYEEEE. Germline trimming cut 2 bases from V and 6 bases from J; bases unmatched to any gene: 4.

The chain employs TRBV4-1 and TRBJ2-2; a weak D match, TRBD2 (5 bases). Trimming took 8 bases from V and 8 from J, leaving 9 bases between them. CDR1 and CDR2 (germline): MGHRA, YSYEKL. The CDR3 loop spans 11 amino acids. The CDR3 region is CASRRGGELFF. The CDR3 region has the DNA TGCGCCAGCCGCCGCGGGGGGGAGCTGTTTTTT.

The chain combines TRBV25-1 with TRBJ2-7; 7 bases map to TRBD1. Germline CDR1 MGHDK, CDR2 SYGVNS. The V gene end was trimmed by 2 bases and the J gene end by 0 bases; junction bases not matched to a gene: 10. This CDR3 has 17 residues. CDR3 bases: TGTGCCAGCAGTGAAAGGGATCCGGGACAGAGCTCCTACGAGCAGTACTTC. Translation gives CASSERDPGQSSYEQYF.

V and J are TRBV28 and TRBJ1-4; TRBD1 agrees at 9 bases. The CDR3 contains 18 residues. The germline gives CDR1 MDHEN, CDR2 SYDVKM. Trimming at V came to 5 bases and at J to 1 base, leaving 11 bases not matched to a gene. CDR3 sequence reads: CASSPTGGGPQTNEKLFF. CDR3 bases: TGTGCCAGCAGTCCGACAGGGGGAGGACCGCAAACTAATGAAAAACTGTTTTTT.

V usage is TRBV7-2 and J usage is TRBJ1-2, with a tentative D call TRBD1 (5 bases). Per germline, CDR1 SGHTA and CDR2 FQGNSA. The CDR3 totals 13 residues. V was clipped by 2 bases and J by 7 bases, with 11 bases between them. The CDR3 sequence: CASSLPGISGYTF. The CDR3 nucleotides read TGTGCCAGCAGCTTACCAGGGATAAGTGGCTACACCTTC.

The chain links TRBV27 to TRBJ2-7; 10 nucleotides line up with TRBD2. V was pared by 5 bases and J by 3 bases, with 7 bases of the junction left unmatched. CDR1 is MNHEY and CDR2 is SMNVEV in the germline V gene (reference sequence). This CDR3 spans 15 amino acids. CDR3 sequence (DNA): TGTGCCAGCAGTCCCCTAGCGGGAGACCTCTACGAGCAGTACTTC. Its translation is CASSPLAGDLYEQYF.

The chain carries TRBV7-6 and TRBJ2-2; 12 bases align to TRBD2. The CDR3 has 17 residues. J was trimmed by 5 bases and V by 5 bases; bases with no gene match: 9. Germline V gene sequence: CDR1 SGHVS, CDR2 FNYEAQ. The CDR3 DNA reads TGTGCCAGCAGCGCCCGACTAGCGGGAGATGATACCGGGGAGCTGTTTTTT. Its translation: CASSARLAGDDTGELFF. Full variable domain (remainder filled in from reference TRBV7-6 and TRBJ2-2): GAGVSQSPRYKVTKRGQDVALRCDPISGHVSLYWYRQALGQGPEFLTYFNYEAQQDKSGLPNDRFSAERPEGSISTLTIQRTEQRDSAMYRCASSARLAGDDTGELFFGEGSRLTVL.

The rearrangement links TRBV27 to TRBJ2-5; TRBD2 matches at 8 bases. CDR3 length: 15 amino acids. CDR1 and CDR2 (germline): MNHEY, SMNVEV (reference sequence). The trim removed 2 bases at V and 2 bases at J, leaving 4 bases unmatched. CDR3 sequence reads: CASSLTLAGQETQYF. The CDR3 coding sequence is TGTGCCAGCAGTTTAACCCTAGCGGGTCAAGAGACCCAGTACTTC.

This clone was seen just once. The chain has TRBV5-4 and TRBJ2-7; the D gene is possibly TRBD1 (6 bases). V lost 1 base, J lost 3 bases, and 8 bases lay in between. The V gene's germline CDR1 is SGHNT and CDR2 YYREEE (reference sequence). This CDR3 has 13 residues. The CDR3 region has the DNA TGTGCCAGCAGCTTGCAGGGACACTACGAGCAGTACTTC. This gives the protein CASSLQGHYEQYF.

V and J are TRBV14 and TRBJ1-2; maybe TRBD1 (5 bases). From germline, CDR1 is SGHDN and CDR2 FVKESK. The CDR3 is 14 amino acids. V gave up 0 bases and J gave up 8 bases, with 13 bases separating them. The CDR3 DNA follows: TGTGCCAGCAGCCAAGATCGGGGGAGCGGCGGCTACACCTTC. Residues: CASSQDRGSGGYTF.

The chain combines TRBV19 with TRBJ1-2; D gene ambiguous. The CDR3 consists of 10 residues. CDR1 is LNHDA, CDR2 SQIVND, per germline (reference sequence). V shed 10 bases and J shed 3 bases, with 6 bases lying between them. The CDR3 sequence is CATRDYGYTF. The CDR3 DNA follows: TGTGCCACGAGGGACTATGGCTACACCTTC.

This rearrangement joins TRBV11-2 to TRBJ2-7, with a weak D call TRBD1 (6 bases). Trimming cost V 3 bases and J 4 bases, with 10 bases left between them. CDR1 is SGHAT and CDR2 is FQNNGV in the germline V gene. The CDR3 covers 13 residues. CDR3 in amino acids: CASSLDRGYEQYF. The CDR3 DNA follows: TGTGCCAGCAGCTTGGACAGAGGGTACGAGCAGTACTTC.

The table lists this clone with a count of one. V usage is TRBV10-2 and J usage is TRBJ2-5, with 9 bases identical to TRBD2. With 2 bases clipped from V and 4 bases from J, the junction kept 8 bases outside the gene matches. CDR3 length: 16 residues. CDR1 is WSHSY and CDR2 is SAAADI in the germline V gene. In DNA, the CDR3 is TGCGCCAGCAGTGAGGTGGCGGGAGGGCCGGGAGAGACCCAGTACTTC. It translates to CASSEVAGGPGETQYF.

The chain carries TRBV6-6 and TRBJ2-1, with TRBD2 identical over 8 bases. Germline V lookup: CDR1 MNHNY, CDR2 SVGAGI (reference sequence). This CDR3 has 13 amino acids. Trimming at V came to 8 bases and at J to 12 bases, leaving 12 bases not matched to a gene. The CDR3 bases are TGTGCCAGCTACGGGGGGGACGAACTCCGGCAGTTCTTC. This gives the protein CASYGGDELRQFF.

CDR3 nucleotide sequence: TGTGCCAGCTCACCAGGACAGAACCAAGAGACCCAGTACTTC. This translates into CASSPGQNQETQYF. The genes are TRBV18 and TRBJ2-5; TRBD1 is a possible D gene (6 bases). The CDR3 runs 14 residues. V was trimmed by 2 bases and J by 0 bases, leaving 7 bases between them. CDR1 is KGHSH, CDR2 LQKENI, per germline. Full variable domain (rest looked up from reference TRBV18 and TRBJ2-5): NAGVMQNPRHLVRRRGQEARLRCSPMKGHSHVYWYRQLPEEGLKFMVYLQKENIIDESGMPKERFSAEFPKEGPSILRIQQVVRGDSAAYFCASSPGQNQETQYFGPGTRLLVL.

The chain is built from TRBV2 and TRBJ2-7, with D possibly being TRBD1 (5 bases). The CDR3 is 15 amino acids. Trimming took 3 bases from V and 2 from J, leaving 14 bases between them. Germline V gene sequence: CDR1 SNHLY, CDR2 FYNNEI. CDR3 amino acids: CASSEGPTLTYEQYF. The CDR3 nucleotides read TGTGCCAGCAGTGAGGGGCCTACATTAACCTACGAGCAGTACTTC.